This T cell receptor (beta chain) was sequenced in a study of blood T cell repertoires in COVID-19. The overall study: Researchers got acute and convalescent COVID-19 samples from the United States, Italy and Spain. Nucleic acid was either cDNA or gDNA, and it came from T cells, B-cell-depleted T cells, or PBMCs.

V was cut by 4 bases and J by 2 bases, with 15 bases left in between. This CDR3 has 15 amino acids. In germline, CDR1 is SGHDT, CDR2 YYEEEE. In the original processing: Quantification of nucleated cells was approximated via reference gene primer amplification. The method was immunoSEQ multiplex PCR; TCRdb's version includes in-frame clones alone and lacks a portion of them. The V and J calls and clone size come from that table; D and trimming were worked out from the DNA. In the table there are about 300,000 clones, approximately 90% of which are singletons. Specimen: peripheral blood. The chain links TRBV5-6 to TRBJ1-2, with D possibly matching TRBD1 (6 bases). The TCR originated in a woman under 40 who had recovered from COVID-19. CDR3 in DNA: TGTGCCAGCAGCCGCGACAGGCTTGCAAACTATGGCTACACCTTC. Translation gives CASSRDRLANYGYTF. The full variable domain, its missing parts supplied by reference TRBV5-6 and TRBJ1-2, is DAGVTQSPTHLIKTRGQQVTLRCSPKSGHDTVSWYQQALGQGPQFIFQYYEEEERQRGNFPDRFSGHQFPNYSSELNVNALLLGDSALYLCASSRDRLANYGYTFGSGTRLTVV.